The clone carrying this TCR beta chain was seen repeatedly, ten times or more. V lost 6 bases to trimming and J lost 7 bases, with 28 bases between them. The CDR3 spans 17 residues. Germline-derived CDR1 and CDR2 are MNHEY and SVGEGT. The data derive from a study of T-cell reconstitution after alpha-beta-depleted transplantation in children. Unique molecular identifiers were built into the TCRbeta library. TCRdb passed the PCR reads through MiXCR, listing each CDR3 protein once. The data contain about 640,000 distinct CDR3 sequences, around 17% of them singletons. The sequence was collected from a human donor who donated a stem cell graft to a child with acute myeloid leukemia. Specimen: PBMCs from the stem cell graft donor, collected from the stem cell graft. V and J are TRBV6-2 or TRBV6-3 and TRBJ2-7; D might be TRBD2 (6 bases). CDR3 sequence: CASRTDHSGRMAGEQYF. The CDR3 bases are TGTGCCAGCAGGACAGATCACTCGGGACGGATGGCGGGGGAGCAGTACTTC.